One and the same sample provided the 27 T cell receptor beta chains below, sequenced in a study of T cells in Graves' hyperthyroidism and ophthalmopathy. Amplified regions were TCR beta CDR3 sequences from RNA transcripts. Carried out on the TCR CDR3, a first-round RT-PCR used the HTBI primer set. One entry per CDR3 protein, called by TCRdb with MiXCR from the multiplex PCR reads. The sample includes about 590,000 distinct CDR3 sequences, around a sixth of them seen just once. The sequenced sample was blood. The receptor source for this set is a woman in her 30s with Graves' hyperthyroidism.

The chain links TRBV28 to TRBJ1-1; weak D call: TRBD1 (5 bases). This CDR3 region has 15 residues. CDR1 and CDR2 from the germline V gene are MDHEN and SYDVKM. The germline V and J ends were trimmed by 8 bases and 0 bases, with 16 bases remaining between them. The CDR3 DNA sequence: TGTGCCAGCGAGTTTGGGAGGGGAATGAACACTGAAGCTTTCTTT. It yields the protein CASEFGRGMNTEAFF.

This clonotype was observed at least ten times. This sequence joins TRBV11-1 and TRBJ2-2, with 8 nucleotides matching TRBD1. Germline assignment: CDR1 SGHAT and CDR2 FQDESV (reference sequence). V trimming: 2 bases; J trimming: 6 bases; junction bases outside the gene matches: 5. The CDR3 runs 15 residues. This CDR3 reads CASSLRQGTSGELFF. The CDR3 region has the DNA TGTGCCAGCAGCTTAAGACAGGGGACGTCCGGGGAGCTGTTTTTT. The whole variable domain, remainder taken from reference TRBV11-1 and TRBJ2-2, is EAEVAQSPRYKITEKSQAVAFWCDPISGHATLYWYRQILGQGPELLVQFQDESVVDDSQLPKDRFSAERLKGVDSTLKIQPAELGDSAMYLCASSLRQGTSGELFFGEGSRLTVL.

This clonotype was detected many times. The chain links TRBV28 to TRBJ2-5; no firm D call. The germline V gene has CDR1 MDHEN and CDR2 SYDVKM. Trimming stripped 4 bases from V and 1 base from J, with 10 bases between. The CDR3 extends over 14 amino acids. The DNA for the CDR3 is TGTGCCAGCAGTTATTTGCAAACCCAAGAGACCCAGTACTTC. This translates into CASSYLQTQETQYF.

The sample holds a few counts of this clonotype. The J gene is TRBJ1-5, the V gene TRBV12-5, with TRBD1 as a possible D gene (5 bases). CDR1 and CDR2 from the germline V gene are LGHNT and FRNRAP. V was pared by 3 bases and J by 0 bases, with 12 bases between. The CDR3 is 16 amino acids. CDR3 sequence (DNA): TGTGCTAGTGGTTTTCCGGGACGGTATAGCAATCAGCCCCAGCATTTT. Its translation: CASGFPGRYSNQPQHF.

This clonotype turned up a few times. This may arise from a read error, as a much more abundant clone is one base away. The chain couples TRBV7-3 to TRBJ2-3, with 7 bases identical to TRBD2. The CDR3 is 18 residues long. Germline-derived CDR1 and CDR2 are SGHTA and FQGTGA. In DNA, the CDR3 is TGTGCCAGCAGCCCCCTCGGGTTAGGCGGGAGTTTCACAGATACGCTGTATTTT. The encoded protein is CASSPLGLGGSFTDTLYF.

This clonotype has ten or more counts. The J gene is TRBJ2-7, the V gene TRBV28; D may match TRBD1 or TRBD2 (5 bases each). Between the trimmed V and J ends, which lost 3 bases and 6 bases, there was a span of 15 bases. Germline CDR1 and CDR2: MDHEN and SYDVKM. The CDR3 spans 14 residues. The DNA for the CDR3 is TGTGCCAGCAGTTTCTCCGGGGCAGGAGTCGAGCAGTACTTC. The encoded protein is CASSFSGAGVEQYF.

The chain uses TRBV12-3 or TRBV12-4 and TRBJ1-6, with D possibly matching TRBD1 (5 bases). CDR3 length: 15 residues. V shed 6 bases and J shed 5 bases, with 14 bases lying between them. The CDR3 spells CASSPAGRDNSPLHF. In DNA, the CDR3 is TGTGCCAGCAGCCCAGCAGGGCGGGATAATTCACCCCTCCACTTT.

The chain uses TRBV29-1 and TRBJ1-1; D gene ambiguous. The CDR3 consists of 13 residues. Germline CDR1 SQVTM, CDR2 ANQGSEA. Trimming pared 6 bases from V and 1 base from J, leaving 12 bases between. The CDR3 coding sequence is TGCAGCGTGGTGGCCCAAGAGAACACTGAAGCTTTCTTT. This sequence encodes CSVVAQENTEAFF.

V is TRBV20-1 and J is TRBJ2-1; 12 positions match TRBD2. The CDR3 consists of 15 residues. The V gene end was trimmed by 5 bases and the J gene end by 3 bases; junction bases not matched to a gene: 5. Germline CDR1 DFQATT, CDR2 SNEGSKA (reference sequence). The DNA for the CDR3 is TGCAGTGCTTGGACTAGCGGGACAAACTACAATGAGCAGTTCTTC. Its translation: CSAWTSGTNYNEQFF.

The gene calls are TRBV19 and TRBJ1-1; D ambiguous. CDR3 size: 13 residues. From germline, CDR1 is LNHDA and CDR2 SQIVND (reference sequence). V lost 4 bases and J 1 base, leaving 7 bases between the germline ends. DNA for the CDR3: TGTGCCAGTAGTAAAAGACAGAACACTGAAGCTTTCTTT. Translating gives CASSKRQNTEAFF.

This clonotype was found a few times. The V and J genes are TRBV20-1 and TRBJ1-2; unclear D gene. Per the germline V gene, CDR1 is DFQATT and CDR2 is SNEGSKA (reference sequence). The CDR3 consists of 16 residues. V gave up 5 bases and J gave up 3 bases, with 22 bases separating them. The CDR3, as DNA: TGCAGTGCTGAGGGCCGTAGGTCCGTAGCACACTATGGCTACACCTTC. This gives the protein CSAEGRRSVAHYGYTF.

The chain has TRBV9 and TRBJ2-1, with D uncertain. V was cut by 3 bases and J by 6 bases, with 13 bases left in between. The CDR3 is 14 amino acids. The germline CDR1 and CDR2 sequences are SGDLS and YYNGEE. The CDR3 reads CASSATLIGNEQFF. DNA for the CDR3: TGTGCCAGCAGCGCCACGCTGATAGGCAATGAGCAGTTCTTC.

This clonotype was detected a few times. The V gene is TRBV5-1, the J gene TRBJ2-7, with D unresolved. The germline V gene encodes CDR1 SGHRS and CDR2 YFSETQ. The CDR3 has 13 residues. V lost 0 bases and J 6 bases, leaving 10 bases between the germline ends. CDR3 coding DNA: TGCGCCAGCAGCTTGGTGCCGAGAGGCGAGCAGTACTTC. Translating gives CASSLVPRGEQYF.

The V gene is TRBV13, the J gene TRBJ2-2, with 7 bases aligning to TRBD2. The CDR3 runs 17 residues. Germline CDR1 reads PRHDT; CDR2 reads FYEKMQ (reference sequence). V shed 5 bases, J shed 11 bases, and the junction held 20 bases outside the gene matches. CDR3 region: CASSHPPGIAGLGELFF. The CDR3 nucleotides are TGTGCCAGCAGCCATCCCCCGGGGATAGCGGGTCTCGGCGAGCTGTTTTTT.

This clonotype was recorded many times. The V call is TRBV7-2, the J call TRBJ1-2, with no clear D. This CDR3 is built from 15 residues. In germline, CDR1 is SGHTA, CDR2 FQGNSA. V lost 5 bases, J lost 4 bases, and 17 bases lay in between. The CDR3 nucleotides are TGTGCCAGCAGCGCCCACGGTGCATTCGGCTATGGCTACACCTTC. Translated: CASSAHGAFGYGYTF.

This chain uses TRBV6-1 with TRBJ2-2; TRBD2 aligns across 9 bases. CDR1 MNHNS and CDR2 SASEGT come from the germline V gene. The J segment lost 6 bases and the V segment lost 6 bases, leaving 8 bases of the junction unmatched. The CDR3 runs to 15 residues. The CDR3 sequence is CASRLSGSRAGELFF. The CDR3 nucleotides are TGTGCCAGCAGACTTAGCGGGAGTAGAGCCGGGGAGCTGTTTTTT.

This clonotype was seen ten or more times. This chain joins TRBV18 and TRBJ2-7; D is unresolved. Trimming left V 0 bases short and J 0 bases short, with 6 bases between. CDR1 is KGHSH, CDR2 LQKENI, per germline. The CDR3 length is 14 residues. This CDR3 reads CASSPPRISYEQYF. CDR3 DNA sequence: TGTGCCAGCTCACCACCGAGGATCTCCTACGAGCAGTACTTC.

This clonotype showed up many times. The CDR3 spells CASSLYTSNQPQHF. The CDR3 nucleotides read TGTGCCAGCAGTTTATATACATCCAATCAGCCCCAGCATTTT. The chain couples TRBV12-3 or TRBV12-4 to TRBJ1-5; D is undetermined. V was shortened by 2 bases and J by 3 bases, with 8 bases between the two germline ends. The CDR3 is made up of 14 amino acids.

This chain's CDR3 is CASSLSARERNSPLHF. Written as DNA, the CDR3 is TGTGCCAGCAGTTTGTCCGCCAGGGAGAGAAATTCACCCCTCCACTTT. The V gene is TRBV28, the J gene TRBJ1-6, with D possibly TRBD1 on 5 matching bases. The CDR3 loop spans 16 amino acids. V lost 3 bases, J lost 7 bases, and 16 bases lay in between. Germline-derived CDR1 and CDR2 are MDHEN and SYDVKM.

This clonotype was seen at least ten times. The chain recombines TRBV10-3 with TRBJ2-7, with 10 bases fitting TRBD2. CDR1 and CDR2 (germline): ENHRY, SYGVKD. Trimming at V came to 10 bases and at J to 7 bases, leaving 13 bases not matched to a gene. The CDR3 covers 14 residues. CDR3 loop: CATDEREGLGEQYF. The CDR3 coding sequence is TGTGCCACCGACGAGCGGGAGGGCCTGGGGGAGCAGTACTTC.

This clonotype was seen repeatedly, ten times or more. The gene calls are TRBV7-9 and TRBJ2-5; D is ambiguous. This CDR3 spans 13 amino acids. V dropped 4 bases and J dropped 1 base, with 7 bases sitting between them. CDR1 and CDR2 from the germline V gene are SEHNR and FQNEAQ (reference sequence). CDR3 coding DNA: TGTGCCAGCAGCTCGGTGCCCCAAGAGACCCAGTACTTC. Translating it yields CASSSVPQETQYF. Drawing the rest from reference TRBV7-9 and TRBJ2-5, the complete variable domain is DTGVSQNPRHKITKRGQNVTFRCDPISEHNRLYWYRQTLGQGPEFLTYFQNEAQLEKSRLLSDRFSAERPKGSFSTLEIQRTEQGDSAMYLCASSSVPQETQYFGPGTRLLVL.

A few counts support this clonotype. V and J are TRBV4-2 and TRBJ2-7; 12 positions agree with TRBD2. This CDR3 comprises 15 residues. The V gene's germline CDR1 is LGHNA and CDR2 YNFKEQ. The V gene end was trimmed by 1 base and the J gene end by 5 bases; junction bases not matched to a gene: 3. The CDR3 reads CASSQGLAGVNEQYF. DNA for the CDR3: TGTGCCAGCAGCCAAGGACTAGCGGGAGTTAACGAGCAGTACTTC.

There are many counts of this clonotype. This chain joins TRBV28 and TRBJ1-1; D is uncertain. V shed 8 bases and J shed 2 bases, with 6 bases lying between them. Germline values: CDR1 MDHEN, CDR2 SYDVKM. The CDR3 totals 11 residues. CDR3: CASGSNTEAFF. CDR3 in DNA: TGTGCCAGCGGCAGTAACACTGAAGCTTTCTTT.

The chain has TRBV7-2 and TRBJ2-3; the D call may be TRBD1 or TRBD2 (6 bases each). CDR3 length equals 14 residues. The germline V gene encodes CDR1 SGHTA and CDR2 FQGNSA. The germline V and J ends were trimmed by 5 bases and 5 bases, with 14 bases remaining between them. The CDR3 region has the DNA TGTGCCAGCAGCCGAAACGGAGGGGGAGATACGCAGTATTTT. This codes for CASSRNGGGDTQYF.

This clonotype was counted at least ten times. This sequence joins TRBV5-1 and TRBJ2-1; 7 positions agree with TRBD1. CDR1 and CDR2 (germline): SGHRS, YFSETQ. J gave up 8 bases and V 4 bases, and 12 bases lay outside the gene matches. There are 15 residues in the CDR3. In nucleotides, the CDR3 is TGCGCCAGCAGCCCCGGGACAGCAGGGACAGATGAGCAGTTCTTC. Protein product: CASSPGTAGTDEQFF.

The gene calls are TRBV12-3 or TRBV12-4 and TRBJ2-2; perhaps TRBD1 as D (7 bases). CDR3 length: 14 residues. Trimming removed 6 bases at V and 4 bases at J, with 12 bases between. This CDR3 is CASSRGTATGELFF. The CDR3 DNA reads TGTGCCAGCAGCCGCGGGACAGCCACCGGGGAGCTGTTTTTT.

As for this clonotype: This may arise from a read error, as a much more abundant clone is one base away. The chain joins TRBV19 to TRBJ1-5; D is ambiguous. This CDR3 has 14 residues. The V gene's germline CDR1 is LNHDA and CDR2 SQIVND (reference sequence). Trimming took 2 bases from V and 5 from J, leaving 10 bases between them. The CDR3 reads CASSISPGDQPQHF. CDR3 coding DNA: TGTGCCAGTAGTATATCTCCCGGAGATCAGCCCCAGCATTTT.